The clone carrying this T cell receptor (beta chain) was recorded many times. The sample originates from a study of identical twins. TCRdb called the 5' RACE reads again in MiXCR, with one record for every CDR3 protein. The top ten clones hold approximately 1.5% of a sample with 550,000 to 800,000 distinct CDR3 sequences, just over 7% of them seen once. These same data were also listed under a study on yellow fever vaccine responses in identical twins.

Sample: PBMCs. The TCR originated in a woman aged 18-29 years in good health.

The CDR3: CASSIVLYEQYF. The CDR3 DNA follows: TGTGCCAGCAGTATCGTTCTGTATGAGCAGTACTTC. The chain uses TRBV12-3 or TRBV12-4 and TRBJ2-7; D call uncertain. V dropped 5 bases and J dropped 7 bases, with 12 bases sitting between them. This CDR3 has 12 amino acids.